The 16 T cell receptor beta chains below were found in one sample sequenced in a study of PD-1 blockade in classical Hodgkin lymphoma. Brentuximab vedotin exposure varied, and every patient relapsed after autologous stem cell transplantation. Produced via immunoSEQ multiplex PCR; TCRdb's table is partial and in-frame only. The table shows nearly 100,000 clones, with over 80% occurring only once. Sequencing was performed on peripheral blood mononuclear cells (PBMCs), taken at baseline. These receptors came from a human donor with classical Hodgkin lymphoma.

The chain links TRBV15 to TRBJ1-2; D is unresolved. V lost 4 bases, J lost 8 bases, and 11 bases lay in between. The CDR3 has 12 residues. Germline-derived CDR1 and CDR2 are LNHNV and YYDKDF (reference sequence). The CDR3 DNA reads as TGTGCCACCAGCACCACTCGGGCGGGCTACACCTTC. This translates into CATSTTRAGYTF.

On this clone: A clone one base away is much larger, so this may be a read error. This sequence joins TRBV7-2 and TRBJ2-7; D gene unclear. V was shortened by 1 base and J by 0 bases, with 1 base between the two germline ends. The CDR3 spans 12 residues. CDR1 is SGHTA and CDR2 is FQGNSA in the germline V gene. In nucleotides, the CDR3 is TGTGCCAGCAGCTTAGGCTCCTACGAGCAGTACTTC. This sequence encodes CASSLGSYEQYF. The whole variable domain, filled in from reference TRBV7-2 and TRBJ2-7, reads GAGVSQSPSNKVTEKGKDVELRCDPISGHTALYWYRQSLGQGLEFLIYFQGNSAPDKSGLPSDRFSAERTGGSVSTLTIQRTQQEDSAVYLCASSLGSYEQYFGPGTRLTVT.

This clone occurred a few times. The gene calls are TRBV30 and TRBJ1-5, with D possibly matching TRBD1 (6 bases). Trimming removed 3 bases at V and 4 bases at J, with 13 bases between. Germline V gives CDR1 GTSNPN, CDR2 SVGIG (reference sequence). This CDR3 contains 14 residues. The CDR3 sequence is CAWRGTSPNQPQHF. As DNA, the CDR3 is TGTGCCTGGAGGGGGACATCCCCTAATCAGCCCCAGCATTTT.

The V call is TRBV5-4, the J call TRBJ2-7, with D maybe TRBD2 (6 bases). The V end was cut by 0 bases, the J end by 1 base, with 11 bases between. The length of the CDR3 is 15 residues. Germline assignment: CDR1 SGHNT and CDR2 YYREEE (reference sequence). CDR3 DNA sequence: TGTGCCAGCAGCTTGGATCTAGCGAGTTCCTACGAGCAGTACTTC. This sequence encodes CASSLDLASSYEQYF.

The rearrangement uses TRBV5-6 and TRBJ2-2; possible D gene TRBD1, 6 bases. CDR1 SGHDT and CDR2 YYEEEE come from the germline V gene. V shed 4 bases and J shed 2 bases, with 12 bases lying between them. The CDR3 totals 15 residues. CDR3 sequence reads: CASSGGVRNTGELFF. DNA of the CDR3: TGTGCCAGCAGCGGGGGCGTTCGAAACACCGGGGAGCTGTTTTTT.

The chain combines TRBV5-1 with TRBJ1-4; D is perhaps TRBD1 (5 bases). Trimming cost V 4 bases and J 0 bases, with 10 bases left between them. The CDR3 extends over 15 amino acids. Germline V gene data show CDR1 as SGHRS and CDR2 as YFSETQ. CDR3 amino acids: CASSPGSATNEKLFF. For the CDR3, the DNA is TGCGCCAGCAGCCCAGGGTCGGCAACTAATGAAAAACTGTTTTTT.

The chain carries TRBV5-1 and TRBJ1-1, with no clear D. V lost 0 bases, J lost 1 base, and 7 bases lay in between. Germline CDR1 reads SGHRS; CDR2 reads YFSETQ. The CDR3 runs 14 residues. CDR3 protein: CASSLGMGNTEAFF. The DNA of the CDR3 is TGCGCCAGCAGCTTGGGGATGGGGAACACTGAAGCTTTCTTT.

The chain couples TRBV6-5 to TRBJ2-7; 11 bases are a match to TRBD2. This CDR3 has 13 residues. Germline trimming cut 6 bases from V and 5 bases from J; bases unmatched to any gene: 3. Germline V gene lookup returns CDR1 MNHEY and CDR2 SVGAGI. This chain's CDR3 is CASRGLAAHEQYF. CDR3 bases: TGTGCCAGCAGGGGACTAGCGGCCCACGAGCAGTACTTC.

The chain employs TRBV5-1 and TRBJ2-1; no clear D. V gave up 6 bases and J gave up 8 bases, with 18 bases separating them. The CDR3 has 14 residues. Per the germline V gene, CDR1 is SGHRS and CDR2 is YFSETQ. This CDR3 is CASTPNTRRDEQFF. The CDR3 bases are TGCGCCAGCACCCCAAATACCCGCCGGGATGAGCAGTTCTTC.

The chain is built from TRBV5-6 and TRBJ2-2; 8 positions agree with TRBD1. The V gene end was trimmed by 0 bases and the J gene end by 3 bases; junction bases not matched to a gene: 4. CDR3 length: 16 residues. Germline CDR1 is SGHDT and CDR2 is YYEEEE. The CDR3 region is CASSLGDRGHTGELFF. The CDR3 DNA sequence: TGTGCCAGCAGCTTGGGAGACAGGGGCCACACCGGGGAGCTGTTTTTT. The entire variable domain, with the rest obtained from reference TRBV5-6 and TRBJ2-2, is as follows: DAGVTQSPTHLIKTRGQQVTLRCSPKSGHDTVSWYQQALGQGPQFIFQYYEEEERQRGNFPDRFSGHQFPNYSSELNVNALLLGDSALYLCASSLGDRGHTGELFFGEGSRLTVL.

CDR3 protein: CASSEAAREATNEKLFF. The CDR3 DNA follows: TGTGCCAGCAGTGAAGCGGCCCGAGAAGCAACTAATGAAAAACTGTTTTTT. The rearrangement uses TRBV6-1 and TRBJ1-4; the D is unclear. The CDR3 is made up of 17 amino acids. Germline loops: CDR1 MNHNS, CDR2 SASEGT. Deletions cut 0 bases from V and 0 bases from J, with 11 bases between.

V is TRBV5-1 and J is TRBJ2-2, with TRBD2 identical over 15 bases. Germline V CDR1 and CDR2: SGHRS, YFSETQ. Trimming at V came to 3 bases and at J to 3 bases, leaving 3 bases not matched to a gene. The CDR3 has 17 amino acids. CDR3 sequence (DNA): TGCGCCAGCAGCTCGGGACTAGCGGGAGGTGACACCGGGGAGCTGTTTTTT. Protein product: CASSSGLAGGDTGELFF.

The sample holds one count of this clone. The gene calls are TRBV29-1 and TRBJ1-1; no clear D gene. The CDR3 extends over 16 amino acids. Germline assignment: CDR1 SQVTM and CDR2 ANQGSEA. The V end was cut by 4 bases, the J end by 0 bases, with 18 bases between. The chain's CDR3 is CSVVGRSGVMNTEAFF. DNA of the CDR3: TGCAGCGTTGTGGGTAGGTCAGGAGTTATGAACACTGAAGCTTTCTTT.

V gene TRBV7-2 combines with J gene TRBJ2-5; D perhaps matches TRBD2 (6 bases). Deletions cut 1 base from V and 3 bases from J, with 18 bases between. Germline-derived CDR1 and CDR2 are SGHTA and FQGNSA. CDR3 length: 17 residues. Written as DNA, the CDR3 is TGTGCCAGCAGCTTAGACCCCCGGAGGGTCGGGGAAGAGACCCAGTACTTC. This gives the protein CASSLDPRRVGEETQYF.

In its sample, this clone was seen many times. V usage is TRBV28 and J usage is TRBJ2-1, with 11 bases identical to TRBD2. V dropped 9 bases and J dropped 0; count of bases not matched to a gene: 10. The CDR3 runs to 17 residues. Germline-derived CDR1 and CDR2 are MDHEN and SYDVKM. CDR3 DNA: TGTGCCAGTACTAGCGGGGGCCGCCCGAGCTCCTACAATGAGCAGTTCTTC. It codes for CASTSGGRPSSYNEQFF. The full variable domain, with the rest looked up from reference TRBV28 and TRBJ2-1, is DVKVTQSSRYLVKRTGEKVFLECVQDMDHENMFWYRQDPGLGLRLIYFSYDVKMKEKGDIPEGYSVSREKKERFSLILESASTNQTSMYLCASTSGGRPSSYNEQFFGPGTRLTVL.

The chain carries TRBV10-3 and TRBJ2-3; 8 bases align to TRBD2. Per germline, CDR1 ENHRY and CDR2 SYGVKD. This CDR3 spans 15 amino acids. With 3 bases clipped from V and 1 base from J, the junction kept 3 bases outside the gene matches. DNA of the CDR3: TGTGCCATCAGTGACGGGAGGGCCGGCACAGATACGCAGTATTTT. It specifies CAISDGRAGTDTQYF.